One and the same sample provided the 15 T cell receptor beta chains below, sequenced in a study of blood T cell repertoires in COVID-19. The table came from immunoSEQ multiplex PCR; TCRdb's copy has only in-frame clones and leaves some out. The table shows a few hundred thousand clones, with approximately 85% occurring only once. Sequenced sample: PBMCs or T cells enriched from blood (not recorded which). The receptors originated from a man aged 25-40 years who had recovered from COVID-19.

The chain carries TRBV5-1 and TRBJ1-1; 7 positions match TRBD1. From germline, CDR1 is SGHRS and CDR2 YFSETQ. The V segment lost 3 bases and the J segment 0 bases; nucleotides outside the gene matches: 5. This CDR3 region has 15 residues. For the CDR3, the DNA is TGCGCCAGCAGCTCGCTGGGACAGCTGAACACTGAAGCTTTCTTT. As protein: CASSSLGQLNTEAFF.

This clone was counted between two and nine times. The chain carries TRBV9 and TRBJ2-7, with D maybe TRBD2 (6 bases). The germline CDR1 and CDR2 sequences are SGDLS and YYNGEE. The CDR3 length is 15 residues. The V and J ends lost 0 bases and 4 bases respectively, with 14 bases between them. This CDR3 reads CASSVGASAVYEQYF. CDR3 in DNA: TGTGCCAGCAGCGTAGGAGCTAGCGCGGTATACGAGCAGTACTTC.

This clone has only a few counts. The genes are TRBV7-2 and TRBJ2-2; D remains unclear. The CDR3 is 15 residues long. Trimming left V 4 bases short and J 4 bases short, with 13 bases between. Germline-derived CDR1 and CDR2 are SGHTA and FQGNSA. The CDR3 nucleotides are TGTGCCAGCAGCTCGGCTGCGGCTTTCACCGGGGAGCTGTTTTTT. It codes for CASSSAAAFTGELFF.

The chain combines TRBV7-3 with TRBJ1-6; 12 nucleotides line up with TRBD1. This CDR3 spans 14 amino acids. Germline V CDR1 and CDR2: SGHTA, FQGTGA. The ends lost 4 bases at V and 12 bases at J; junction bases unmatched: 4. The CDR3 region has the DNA TGTGCCAGCAGCTCGGGACAGGGGGCGAGACCCCTCCACTTT. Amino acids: CASSSGQGARPLHF.

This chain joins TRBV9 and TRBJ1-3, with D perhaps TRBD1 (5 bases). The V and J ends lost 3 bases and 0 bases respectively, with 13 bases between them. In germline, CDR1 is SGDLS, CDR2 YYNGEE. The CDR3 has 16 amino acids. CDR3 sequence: CASSADWGVSGNTIYF. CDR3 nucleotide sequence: TGTGCCAGCAGCGCGGATTGGGGGGTCTCTGGAAACACCATATATTTT.

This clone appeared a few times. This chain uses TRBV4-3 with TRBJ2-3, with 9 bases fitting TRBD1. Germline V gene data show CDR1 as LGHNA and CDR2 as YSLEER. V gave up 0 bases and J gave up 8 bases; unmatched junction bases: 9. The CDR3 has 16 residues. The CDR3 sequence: CASSQDRGQGPVTQYF. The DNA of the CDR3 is TGCGCCAGCAGCCAAGATAGGGGACAGGGTCCAGTTACGCAGTATTTT.

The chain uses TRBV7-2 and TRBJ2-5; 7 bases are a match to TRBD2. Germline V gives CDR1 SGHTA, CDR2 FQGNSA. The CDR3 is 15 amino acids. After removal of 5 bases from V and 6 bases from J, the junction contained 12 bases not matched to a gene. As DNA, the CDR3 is TGTGCCAGCAGCGCAGACCGGACTAGACAAAAGACCCAGTACTTC. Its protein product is CASSADRTRQKTQYF.

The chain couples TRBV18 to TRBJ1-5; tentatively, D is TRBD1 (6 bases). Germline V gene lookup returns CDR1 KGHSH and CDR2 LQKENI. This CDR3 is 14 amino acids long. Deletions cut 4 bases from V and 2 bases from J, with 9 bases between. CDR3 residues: CASSQQGGNQPQHF. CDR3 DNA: TGTGCCAGCTCACAACAGGGTGGCAATCAGCCCCAGCATTTT.

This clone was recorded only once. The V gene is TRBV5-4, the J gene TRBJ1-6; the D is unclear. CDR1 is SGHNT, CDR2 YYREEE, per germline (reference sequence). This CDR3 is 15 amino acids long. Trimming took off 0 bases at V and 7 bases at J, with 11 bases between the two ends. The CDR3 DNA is TGTGCCAGCAGCTTGGATTTGTCGGGGAATTCACCCCTCCACTTT. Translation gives CASSLDLSGNSPLHF.

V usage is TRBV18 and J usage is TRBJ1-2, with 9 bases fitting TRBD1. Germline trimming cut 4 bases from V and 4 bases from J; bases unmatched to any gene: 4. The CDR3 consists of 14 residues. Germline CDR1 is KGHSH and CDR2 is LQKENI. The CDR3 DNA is TGTGCCAGCTCACGTTCGGGACAGGGCTATGGCTACACCTTC. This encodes CASSRSGQGYGYTF.

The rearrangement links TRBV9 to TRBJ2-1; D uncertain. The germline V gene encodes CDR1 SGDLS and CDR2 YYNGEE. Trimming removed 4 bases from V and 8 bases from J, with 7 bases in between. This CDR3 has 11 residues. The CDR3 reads CASSLGHEQFF. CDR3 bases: TGTGCCAGCAGCCTAGGGCATGAGCAGTTCTTC.

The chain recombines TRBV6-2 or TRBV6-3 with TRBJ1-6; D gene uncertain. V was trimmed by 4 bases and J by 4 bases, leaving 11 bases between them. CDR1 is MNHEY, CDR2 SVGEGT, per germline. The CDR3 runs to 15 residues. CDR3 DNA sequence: TGTGCCAGCAGTTCTCGAGGAGGGTATAATTCACCCCTCCACTTT. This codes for CASSSRGGYNSPLHF.

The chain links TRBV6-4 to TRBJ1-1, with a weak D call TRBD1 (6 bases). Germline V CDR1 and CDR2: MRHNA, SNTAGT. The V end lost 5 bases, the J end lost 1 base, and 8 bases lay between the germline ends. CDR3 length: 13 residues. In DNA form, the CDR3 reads TGTGCCAGCAGTCGACAGGAGAACACTGAAGCTTTCTTT. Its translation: CASSRQENTEAFF.

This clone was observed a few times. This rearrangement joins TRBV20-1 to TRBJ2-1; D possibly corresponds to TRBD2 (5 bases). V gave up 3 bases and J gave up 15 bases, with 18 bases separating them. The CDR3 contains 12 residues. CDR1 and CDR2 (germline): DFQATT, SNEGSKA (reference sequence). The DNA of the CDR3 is TGCAGTGCTAGTCGCAGCGAGGGAGCGGCGTTCTTC. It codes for CSASRSEGAAFF.

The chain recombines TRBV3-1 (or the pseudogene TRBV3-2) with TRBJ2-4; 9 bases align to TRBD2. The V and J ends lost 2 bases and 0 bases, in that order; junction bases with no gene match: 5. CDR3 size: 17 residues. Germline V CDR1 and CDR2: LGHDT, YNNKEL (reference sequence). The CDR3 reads CASSQKAGGLAKNIQYF. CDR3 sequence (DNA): TGTGCCAGCAGCCAAAAAGCGGGGGGACTAGCCAAAAACATTCAGTACTTC.